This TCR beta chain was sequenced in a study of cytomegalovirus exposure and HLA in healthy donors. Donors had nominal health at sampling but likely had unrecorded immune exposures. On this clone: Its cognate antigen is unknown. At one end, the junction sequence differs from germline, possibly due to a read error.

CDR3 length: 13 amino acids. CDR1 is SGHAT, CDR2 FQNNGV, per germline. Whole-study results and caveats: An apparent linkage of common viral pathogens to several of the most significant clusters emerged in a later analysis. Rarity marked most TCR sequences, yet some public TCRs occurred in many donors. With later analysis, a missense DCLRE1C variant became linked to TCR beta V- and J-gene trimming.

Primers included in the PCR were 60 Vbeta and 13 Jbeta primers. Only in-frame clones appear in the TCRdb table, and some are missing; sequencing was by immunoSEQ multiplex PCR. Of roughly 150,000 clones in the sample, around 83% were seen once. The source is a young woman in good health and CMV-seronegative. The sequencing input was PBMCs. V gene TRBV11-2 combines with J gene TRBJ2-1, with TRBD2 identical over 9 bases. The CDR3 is CASSPNLAGRPIF. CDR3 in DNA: TGTGCCAGCAGCCCCAATCTAGCGGGGAGACCGATCTTC.